This record looks at one T cell receptor beta chain sequence and its context. Germline and junction disagree at one end, which may indicate a read error. This entry is derived from a study of tumor-infiltrating lymphocytes in oesophageal squamous cell carcinoma. Each CDR3 protein is one row after TCRdb ran MiXCR on the PCR reads. The table lists roughly 12,000 distinct CDR3 sequences, around 50% of them singletons. The CDR3 totals 14 residues. Sequenced input: normal esophageal tissue next to the tumor. The origin of this receptor is a male donor with esophageal squamous cell carcinoma. The chain carries TRBV5-3 and TRBJ1-1, with D possibly TRBD1 on 6 matching bases. TRBV5-3 is placed among ORFs of uncertain function. The CDR3 is CASSLNRGGTEAFF. In nucleotides, the CDR3 is TGTGCCAGCAGCTTGAATCGAGGGGGCACTGAAGCTTTCTTT.